This T cell receptor beta chain was identified during a study of blood T cell repertoires in COVID-19. Looking at the study overall: The United States, Italy and Spain provided the acute and convalescent COVID-19 samples.

Profiled with immunoSEQ multiplex PCR; TCRdb holds only in-frame clones, not every one. Altogether over 55,000 clones are present, 85% to 90% being singletons, with the ten largest covering under 6.5%. Germline assignment: CDR1 SNHLY and CDR2 FYNNEI. This CDR3 has 12 residues. V lost 6 bases and J lost 6, with 9 bases in between. This TCR was recovered from a man in his fifties with active COVID-19. The rearrangement uses TRBV2 and TRBJ2-4; possibly TRBD1 for D (6 bases). Sequencing was carried out using peripheral blood. CDR3 coding DNA: TGTGCCAGCAGGCTAGGGGGAAACATTCAGTACTTC. This encodes CASRLGGNIQYF.